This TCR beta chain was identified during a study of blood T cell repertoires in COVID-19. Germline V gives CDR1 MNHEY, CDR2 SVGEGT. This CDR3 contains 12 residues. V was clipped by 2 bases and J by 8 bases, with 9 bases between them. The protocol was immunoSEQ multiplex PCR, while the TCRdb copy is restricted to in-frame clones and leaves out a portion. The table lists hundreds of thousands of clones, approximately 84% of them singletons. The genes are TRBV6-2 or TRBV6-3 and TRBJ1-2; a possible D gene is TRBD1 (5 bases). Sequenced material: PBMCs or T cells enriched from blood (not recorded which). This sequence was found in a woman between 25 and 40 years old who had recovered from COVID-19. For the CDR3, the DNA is TGTGCCAGCAGTTACGACAGAGGAGGCTACACCTTC. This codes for CASSYDRGGYTF.